This passage covers 18 T cell receptor beta chains from one sample sequenced in a study of tumor-infiltrating lymphocytes in primary liver carcinoma. Using a constant-region primer together with ProtoScript II reverse transcriptase, TCR beta cDNA was made from about 500 ng of total RNA. Three nested multiplex PCR rounds, a slightly modified ARM-PCR method, built the TCR beta libraries. TRBV1-TRBV30 forward primers paired with a C-beta reverse primer were used in the first two PCR rounds, which ran roughly 9 cycles each. TCRdb ran MiXCR on the multiplex PCR reads and lists one entry per CDR3 protein. The data hold 95,000 to 150,000 distinct CDR3 sequences, with 60% to 70% observed a single time. Bulk tissue was left unsorted, and RNA and DNA were co-extracted from about 19-30 mg of it. Sequencing was carried out using liver tumor tissue from sampling region 1. Subset indicated: tumor region T1, superior pole. Receptors were obtained from a woman aged 55-69 years with primary liver carcinoma and hepatitis B virus infection.

This clonotype was picked up many times. This chain links TRBV6-5 with TRBJ2-7, with TRBD2 matching over 11 bases. CDR3 size: 12 residues. Germline values: CDR1 MNHEY, CDR2 SVGAGI. V shed 5 bases, J shed 7 bases, and the junction held 1 base outside the gene matches. CDR3 in DNA: TGTGCCAGCAGTAGACTAGCGGGAGAGCAGTACTTC. Translating gives CASSRLAGEQYF.

This clonotype is a singleton in its sample. The junction differs from germline at one of its ends, possibly a read error. The chain carries TRBV11-1 and TRBJ2-7, with TRBD1 matching over 7 bases. This CDR3 spans 15 amino acids. Per germline, CDR1 SGHAT and CDR2 FQDESV (reference sequence). The CDR3 region is CASSLRTGGNYEQYF. For the CDR3, the DNA is TGTGCCAGCAGCTTAAGGACAGGTGGAAACTACGAGCAATACTTC.

Notes on this clonotype: A junction boundary mismatches the germline segment, possibly from a read error. The rearrangement links TRBV11-2 to TRBJ2-1, with 7 bases lining up with TRBD2. The germline CDR1 and CDR2 sequences are SGHAT and FQNNGV. This CDR3 region has 13 residues. CDR3 nucleotide sequence: TGTGCCAGCAACTTAGTTTTGGGGGGGGAGCAGGTCTTC. This sequence encodes CASNLVLGGEQVF. Together with reference TRBV11-2 and TRBJ2-1, the CDR3 gives the full variable domain: EAGVAQSPRYKIIEKRQSVAFWCNPISGHATLYWYQQILGQGPKLLIQFQNNGVVDDSQLPKDRFSAERLKGVDSTLKIQPAKLEDSAVYLCASNLVLGGEQVFGPGTRLTVL.

With regard to this clonotype: A much larger clone lies one base from this, so it may be a read error. J is TRBJ1-5 and V is TRBV12-3 or TRBV12-4, with TRBD1 matching 7 bases. The CDR3 spans 13 residues. With 6 bases clipped from V and 11 bases from J, the junction kept 10 bases outside the gene matches. DNA of the CDR3: TGTGCCAGCAGCCGTAGACAGGGAGGGTCCCAGCATTTT. Amino acid sequence: CASSRRQGGSQHF.

Regarding this clonotype: A junction boundary mismatches the germline segment, possibly from a read error. The chain is built from TRBV28 and TRBJ2-7; TRBD1 aligns across 8 bases. The CDR3 runs 16 residues. Germline-derived CDR1 and CDR2 are MDHEN and SYDVKM. The CDR3 DNA reads TGTGCCAGCATCCCTAGGGGGGACAGGCGCACCTACGTGCAGTACTTC. Translating gives CASIPRGDRRTYVQYF.

With respect to this clonotype: A much larger clonotype is one base distant, so this may be a read error. The CDR3 protein is CASSELNGGLNQPQYF. In nucleotides, the CDR3 is TGTGCCAGCAGTGAACTGAACGGGGGGTTAAATCAGCCCCAGTATTTT. This chain links TRBV6-1 with TRBJ1-5; 7 nucleotides line up with TRBD2. The J call may be faulty, since TRBJ2-3 better matches the DNA end. Germline-derived CDR1 and CDR2 are MNHNS and SASEGT. The CDR3 sequence is 16 residues long.

This clonotype was recorded only once. A much larger clone differs from this one at a single base, so this may be a read error. This chain links TRBV6-5 with TRBJ2-7; tentatively, D is TRBD2 (5 bases). The germline CDR1 and CDR2 sequences are MNHEY and SVGAGI. There are 15 residues in the CDR3. As DNA, the CDR3 is TGTGCCACCAGTTACTCGGATTCAGCTAGCAACGAGCAGTACTTC. This gives the protein CATSYSDSASNEQYF.

With regard to this clonotype: A clone one base away is much larger, so this may be a read error. The chain has TRBV4-2 and TRBJ2-7; D gene unclear. Germline V gene data show CDR1 as LGHNA and CDR2 as YNFKEQ. This CDR3 is built from 15 residues. The CDR3 bases are TGTGCCCGCAGCCAAGATTGGCAGCCGATCTACGAGCAGTACTTC. Protein: CARSQDWQPIYEQYF.

A single count supports this clonotype. A junction boundary mismatches the germline segment, possibly from a read error. The V gene is TRBV11-2, the J gene TRBJ2-3, with D possibly being TRBD2 (6 bases). The CDR3 length is 14 residues. CDR1 SGHAT and CDR2 FQNNGV come from the germline V gene. CDR3 region: CASSDRTNTDTQYF. The CDR3 coding sequence is TGTGCCAGCAGCGACCGGACTAACACAGATACGCAATATTTT.

A word on this clonotype: An end of the junction does not agree with germline; a read error may underlie this. The rearrangement joins TRBV4-1 to TRBJ1-5; no clear D gene. The CDR3 sequence is 14 residues long. Per germline, CDR1 MGHRA and CDR2 YSYEKL. As DNA, the CDR3 is TGCACCAGCAGCCCAATCGAGACGGGTCGGCCCCAGCACTTT. Translated: CTSSPIETGRPQHF.

This chain connects TRBV7-3 to TRBJ2-6, with a tentative D call TRBD1 (6 bases). V shed 1 base and J shed 4 bases, with 11 bases lying between them. Per germline, CDR1 SGHTA and CDR2 FQGTGA. The CDR3 extends over 16 amino acids. The CDR3 loop reads CASSLKGGAGANVLTF. CDR3 DNA sequence: TGTGCCAGCAGCTTAAAAGGGGGTGCGGGGGCCAACGTCCTGACTTTC.

This clonotype was detected only once. Its ends do not fully match the called genes, so a read error is possible. This chain joins TRBV7-8 and TRBJ2-2, with a tentative D call TRBD2 (5 bases). The CDR3 covers 16 residues. The V gene's germline CDR1 is SGHVS and CDR2 FQNEAQ. Written as DNA, the CDR3 is TGTACCAGCAGCTTAAATTGTCGGGAATACACCGGGGAGCTGTTTTTT. Its protein product is CTSSLNCREYTGELFF.

This clonotype was observed many times. This chain connects TRBV29-1 to TRBJ2-5; TRBD2 matches at 7 bases. This CDR3 has 13 amino acids. V lost 3 bases, J lost 4 bases, and 5 bases stayed unmatched. Germline V gives CDR1 SQVTM, CDR2 ANQGSEA. The CDR3 nucleotides read TGCAGCGTTGACGGGGGGAAAGTAGAGACCCAGTACTTC. This sequence encodes CSVDGGKVETQYF.

This clonotype has only one observation. A single base separates this from a much larger clone, so it may be a read error. A read error is likely, as this CDR3 ends without the conserved phenylalanine or tryptophan. The chain uses TRBV12-3 or TRBV12-4 and TRBJ2-7; perhaps TRBD2 as D (6 bases). The CDR3 spans 12 residues. The germline V and J ends were trimmed by 9 bases and 2 bases, with 11 bases remaining between them. This CDR3 is CASAGLAYEQYY. In nucleotides, the CDR3 is TGTGCCAGTGCGGGACTGGCCTACGAGCAGTACTAC.

The chain employs TRBV6-5 and TRBJ1-1; TRBD1 matches 7 bases. J was trimmed by 6 bases and V by 0 bases; bases with no gene match: 4. Germline CDR1 reads MNHEY; CDR2 reads SVGAGI. The CDR3 contains 14 residues. CDR3 DNA: TGTGCCAGCAGTTACTCGAGAGGGGGCTCTGAAGCTTTCTTT. Its protein product is CASSYSRGGSEAFF.

This clonotype is medium-sized (0.01 to 0.1%) in the sample. The chain is built from TRBV11-2 and TRBJ2-1; 12 bases are a match to TRBD2. Germline loops: CDR1 SGHAT, CDR2 FQNNGV. This CDR3 comprises 16 residues. Unmatched junction bases numbered 10, after V lost 3 bases and J lost 10 bases. CDR3 protein: CASSFPLAGGPREQFF. The CDR3 DNA sequence: TGTGCCAGCAGCTTTCCACTAGCGGGAGGCCCAAGAGAGCAGTTCTTC.

This clonotype has at least ten counts. This sequence joins TRBV12-5 and TRBJ1-1, with D uncertain. Between the trimmed V and J ends, which lost 0 bases and 1 base, there was a span of 6 bases. Germline V lookup: CDR1 LGHNT, CDR2 FRNRAP. The CDR3 consists of 14 residues. The CDR3 DNA follows: TGTGCTAGTGGTTTGGTTCTACAGAACACTGAAGCTTTCTTT. Its translation: CASGLVLQNTEAFF.

This clonotype has only a few counts. The chain combines TRBV7-9 with TRBJ2-2, with 11 bases identical to TRBD2. This CDR3 is 15 amino acids long. Trimming removed 5 bases from V and 6 bases from J; junction bases left unmatched: 5. CDR1 SEHNR and CDR2 FQNEAQ come from the germline V gene (reference sequence). CDR3 region: CASSVTSGSAGELFF. The CDR3 nucleotides are TGTGCCAGCAGCGTTACTAGCGGGAGTGCCGGGGAGCTGTTTTTT.